The 18 T cell receptor beta chains given below trace back to one sample, sequenced in a study of blood T cell repertoires in COVID-19. Clones were sequenced by immunoSEQ multiplex PCR, and TCRdb holds only the in-frame ones, with some missing. The top ten hold more than 0.95% of the sample, which has about 380,000 clones, more than 70% seen once. The material sequenced was PBMCs or T cells enriched from blood (not recorded which). The receptor source for this set is a woman under 30 who had recovered from COVID-19.

The gene calls are TRBV10-1 and TRBJ2-2; 9 nucleotides align to TRBD1. V shed 2 bases and J 6 bases; nucleotides not matched to a gene: 4. Germline V gene sequence: CDR1 WNHNN, CDR2 SYGVQD (reference sequence). The CDR3 has 15 residues. CDR3 loop: CASSEIGTGSGELFF. For the CDR3, the DNA is TGCGCCAGCAGTGAGATAGGGACAGGGTCCGGGGAGCTGTTTTTT.

The chain links TRBV7-2 to TRBJ2-7, with D perhaps matching TRBD2 (7 bases). This CDR3 spans 14 amino acids. V was shortened by 2 bases and J by 5 bases, with 13 bases between the two germline ends. CDR1 and CDR2 (germline): SGHTA, FQGNSA. Here the CDR3 reads CASSLTGGMDEQYF. The CDR3 DNA reads as TGTGCCAGCAGCTTAACGGGGGGCATGGACGAGCAGTACTTC. The whole variable domain, filled in from reference TRBV7-2 and TRBJ2-7, reads GAGVSQSPSNKVTEKGKDVELRCDPISGHTALYWYRQSLGQGLEFLIYFQGNSAPDKSGLPSDRFSAERTGGSVSTLTIQRTQQEDSAVYLCASSLTGGMDEQYFGPGTRLTVT.

The chain is built from TRBV10-3 and TRBJ2-4, with 7 positions matching TRBD1. Unmatched junction bases numbered 10, after V lost 8 bases and J lost 0 bases. The CDR3 is 16 residues long. Per the germline V gene, CDR1 is ENHRY and CDR2 is SYGVKD. CDR3 sequence: CAISKGQSLAKNIQYF. CDR3 coding DNA: TGTGCCATCTCAAAGGGACAGTCCCTAGCCAAAAACATTCAGTACTTC.

This chain joins TRBV27 and TRBJ1-1; tentatively, D is TRBD1 (6 bases). Trimming left V 6 bases short and J 1 base short, with 15 bases between. Germline V lookup: CDR1 MNHEY, CDR2 SMNVEV (reference sequence). The length of the CDR3 is 15 residues. Written as DNA, the CDR3 is TGTGCCAGCAGCTGGTGGGGGGGCCGGAACACTGAAGCTTTCTTT. Amino acids: CASSWWGGRNTEAFF.

V is TRBV9 and J is TRBJ2-5; 8 bases fit TRBD2. The ends lost 4 bases at V and 2 bases at J; junction bases unmatched: 4. The CDR3 totals 14 residues. The V gene's germline CDR1 is SGDLS and CDR2 YYNGEE. The CDR3 here is CASSPGGEQETQYF. The CDR3 DNA sequence: TGTGCCAGCAGCCCGGGGGGGGAGCAAGAGACCCAGTACTTC.

This clone came up a few times. The rearrangement joins TRBV3-1 (or the pseudogene TRBV3-2) to TRBJ1-5, with 12 bases that match TRBD1. The V and J ends lost 4 bases and 5 bases, in that order; junction bases with no gene match: 3. Germline loops: CDR1 LGHDT, CDR2 YNNKEL (reference sequence). There are 15 residues in the CDR3. The CDR3, as DNA: TGTGCCAGCAGCCCTGGGACAGGGGGCCATCAGCCCCAGCATTTT. Its protein is CASSPGTGGHQPQHF.

This rearrangement joins TRBV5-4 to TRBJ2-7; TRBD1 agrees at 7 bases. The germline CDR1 and CDR2 sequences are SGHNT and YYREEE (reference sequence). Germline trimming cut 2 bases from V and 2 bases from J; bases unmatched to any gene: 13. This CDR3 comprises 17 residues. The CDR3 region has the DNA TGTGCCAGCAGCTTCTTAGTGACAGGGCAATTCCCCTACGAGCAGTACTTC. As protein: CASSFLVTGQFPYEQYF.

V usage is TRBV30 and J usage is TRBJ2-1, with D unclear. The CDR3 totals 11 residues. Germline CDR1 is GTSNPN and CDR2 is SVGIG (reference sequence). V was shortened by 7 bases and J by 3 bases, with 7 bases between the two germline ends. The CDR3 protein is CASLLYNEQFF. CDR3 bases: TGTGCCTCCCTCCTCTACAATGAGCAGTTCTTC.

This sequence joins TRBV6-1 and TRBJ1-2; TRBD1 matches 9 bases. The CDR3 is 18 amino acids. The junction had 15 bases not matched to a gene; V was cut back by 3 bases and J by 4 bases. Looked up from germline, CDR1 is MNHNS and CDR2 is SASEGT. This CDR3 is CASSDGGTGRPNSYGYTF. The CDR3 DNA reads TGTGCCAGCAGTGATGGGGGGACAGGGCGACCGAATTCCTATGGCTACACCTTC.

The chain recombines TRBV27 with TRBJ2-7; 11 nucleotides agree with TRBD1. The V and J ends lost 6 bases and 0 bases, in that order; junction bases with no gene match: 10. Germline CDR1 and CDR2: MNHEY and SMNVEV (reference sequence). The CDR3 runs 17 residues. The CDR3 sequence is CASSLQPGTGGSYEQYF. The CDR3 DNA reads TGTGCCAGCAGCCTCCAACCCGGGACAGGGGGCTCCTACGAGCAGTACTTC.

V gene TRBV19 combines with J gene TRBJ1-2; TRBD1 matches at 7 bases. V gave up 2 bases and J gave up 4 bases; unmatched junction bases: 13. CDR1 and CDR2 (germline): LNHDA, SQIVND (reference sequence). The CDR3 is 17 amino acids. CDR3 residues: CASSIMTGKRQSYGYTF. For the CDR3, the DNA is TGTGCCAGTAGTATAATGACAGGGAAAAGACAGAGCTATGGCTACACCTTC. Filled out from reference TRBV19 and TRBJ1-2, the complete variable domain reads DGGITQSPKYLFRKEGQNVTLSCEQNLNHDAMYWYRQDPGQGLRLIYYSQIVNDFQKGDIAEGYSVSREKKESFPLTVTSAQKNPTAFYLCASSIMTGKRQSYGYTFGSGTRLTVV.

The chain employs TRBV10-3 and TRBJ2-3, with TRBD2 matching over 15 bases. From germline, CDR1 is ENHRY and CDR2 SYGVKD. The CDR3 extends over 17 amino acids. After removal of 2 bases from V and 10 bases from J, the junction contained 10 bases not matched to a gene. CDR3 region: CAISEPRTSGGAGSQYF. In DNA, the CDR3 is TGTGCCATCAGTGAGCCAAGGACTAGCGGGGGGGCCGGTTCGCAGTATTTT.

This clone was detected once. This CDR3 is CAISAGDGGYTF. CDR3 nucleotides: TGTGCCATCAGTGCGGGGGACGGTGGCTACACCTTC. The chain has TRBV10-3 and TRBJ1-2, with a tentative D call TRBD1 (5 bases). This CDR3 is built from 12 residues. The V end was cut by 4 bases, the J end by 7 bases, with 10 bases between. CDR1 is ENHRY and CDR2 is SYGVKD in the germline V gene.

The CDR3 nucleotides are TGTGCCAGCAGACAGGGGAAGTATGGCTACACCTTC. Residues: CASRQGKYGYTF. The rearrangement joins TRBV6-5 to TRBJ1-2; 7 nucleotides agree with TRBD1. V trimming: 6 bases; J trimming: 5 bases; junction bases outside the gene matches: 3. Germline loops: CDR1 MNHEY, CDR2 SVGAGI. There are 12 residues in the CDR3.

DNA for the CDR3: TGTGCCAGCAGTGGTCAGGGGTTGTCCTACGAGCAGTACTTC. Translation: CASSGQGLSYEQYF. The chain has TRBV25-1 and TRBJ2-7; TRBD1 is a possible D gene (6 bases). CDR3 length: 14 residues. V lost 4 bases, J lost 1 base, and 11 bases lay in between. Germline V lookup: CDR1 MGHDK, CDR2 SYGVNS.

This clone was recorded only once. This chain uses TRBV3-1 (or the pseudogene TRBV3-2) with TRBJ2-5, with a weak D call TRBD2 (7 bases). V was cut by 4 bases and J by 4 bases, with 22 bases left in between. CDR1 and CDR2 from the germline V gene are LGHDT and YNNKEL (reference sequence). The length of the CDR3 is 17 residues. Here the CDR3 reads CASSLQVGGGGRETQYF. The CDR3 DNA reads TGTGCCAGCAGCCTCCAAGTGGGCGGCGGGGGCCGAGAGACCCAGTACTTC.

The V gene is TRBV28, the J gene TRBJ2-3; 9 bases are a match to TRBD2. CDR1 and CDR2 from the germline V gene are MDHEN and SYDVKM. The CDR3 totals 15 residues. The V segment lost 5 bases and the J segment 6 bases; nucleotides outside the gene matches: 9. CDR3 sequence reads: CASSLSGTSLDTQYF. In nucleotides, the CDR3 is TGTGCCAGCAGTCTCTCCGGGACTAGCCTCGATACGCAGTATTTT.

This chain connects TRBV7-8 to TRBJ1-6; the match to TRBD1 covers 9 bases. J lost 8 bases, V lost 5 bases, and 10 bases had no gene match. The CDR3 is 16 amino acids. The germline gives CDR1 SGHVS, CDR2 FQNEAQ. The CDR3 loop is CASSPFGQGIDSPLHF. CDR3 sequence (DNA): TGTGCCAGCAGCCCTTTCGGACAGGGGATAGATTCACCCCTCCACTTT. The entire variable domain, with the rest obtained from reference TRBV7-8 and TRBJ1-6, is as follows: GAGVSQSPRYKVAKRGQDVALRCDPISGHVSLFWYQQALGQGPEFLTYFQNEAQLDKSGLPSDRFFAERPEGSVSTLKIQRTQQEDSAVYLCASSPFGQGIDSPLHFGNGTRLTVT.